This TCR beta chain was sequenced for a study of graft-versus-host responses after intestinal transplantation. Overall study context: After anti-thymocyte globulin induction, recipients took tacrolimus and steroids for 2 to 3 years.

This CDR3 comprises 16 residues. CDR1 SGHTA and CDR2 FQGNSA come from the germline V gene. With V trimmed by 3 bases and J by 2 bases, 5 bases remained unmatched. Plating of around 200,000 CFSE-labeled responder cells was done together with around 200,000 irradiated, violet-dye-labeled stimulator cells. Only in-frame clones appear in the TCRdb table, and some are missing; sequencing was by immunoSEQ multiplex PCR. This sample has around 9,200 clones, with roughly 26% found just once. The starting material was alloreactive CD8+ T cells from a mixed lymphocyte reaction culture, obtained before intestinal transplant. Noted subset: CFSE-low proliferating T cells sorted from roughly six-day pre-transplant mixed lymphocyte reaction (GvH or HvG direction). This chain joins TRBV7-2 and TRBJ1-5; 9 bases fit TRBD1. This clonotype was obtained from a human patient who received an intestinal transplant. CDR3 amino acids: CASSLFRTGGNQPQHF. The CDR3, as DNA: TGTGCCAGCAGCTTGTTCCGGACAGGGGGCAATCAGCCCCAGCATTTT.